These T cell receptor beta chains were read from a single sample in a study of shared clonotypes between healthy human individuals. Method: immunoSEQ multiplex PCR; TCRdb's copy keeps in-frame clones and lacks some. The data hold millions of clones, with less than 95% observed a single time. The sample was naive CD8+ T cells sorted from blood. Receptors originate from a man aged 18 to 30 in good health. Both conserved end residues are part of each CDR3. The D gene is left open where the match is weak. The listing skips clone size in some rows; elsewhere it reads once, few, many or a size class.

D: TRBD2; size: once; V: TRBV27; J: TRBJ2-5; DNA: TGTGCCAGCAGTTTACGGGTGGTAGGGACTAGTCCGTTGGAGACCCAGTACTTC; CDR3: CASSLRVVGTSPLETQYF
D: .; size: .; V: TRBV5-1; J: TRBJ1-2; DNA: TGCGCCAGCAGCTTGGACGGGTATGGCTACACCTTC; CDR3: CASSLDGYGYTF
D: .; size: .; V: TRBV7-6; J: TRBJ2-7; DNA: TGTGCCAGCAGCCCTGCGGACGGATCCTACGAGCAGTACTTC; CDR3: CASSPADGSYEQYF
D: TRBD1; size: .; V: TRBV10-3; J: TRBJ1-2; DNA: TGTGCCACCCAGGGGGGGGACTATGGCTACACCTTC; CDR3: CATQGGDYGYTF
D: TRBD1; size: .; V: TRBV5-6; J: TRBJ2-1; DNA: TGTGCCAGCAGCGGAGAACAGGGGGCAGGGAATGAGCAGTTCTTC; CDR3: CASSGEQGAGNEQFF
D: TRBD2; size: .; V: TRBV19; J: TRBJ2-7; DNA: TGTGCCAGTAGTTGGGGACTAGCGGGAGGAAACGTCGAGCAGTACTTC; CDR3: CASSWGLAGGNVEQYF
D: TRBD1; size: .; V: TRBV27; J: TRBJ2-7; DNA: TGTGCCAGCAGTTTATCTCCCGGGACAGGATTCTACGAGCAGTACTTC; CDR3: CASSLSPGTGFYEQYF
D: .; size: .; V: TRBV6-1; J: TRBJ1-1; DNA: TGTGCCAGCAGTGTCGGGGTAGGCGCTTTCTTT; CDR3: CASSVGVGAFF
D: TRBD2; size: .; V: TRBV4-1; J: TRBJ2-3; DNA: TGCGCCAGCAGGGAGCGGAGTAGCGGGGGGTATACGCAGTATTTT; CDR3: CASRERSSGGYTQYF
D: .; size: .; V: TRBV2; J: TRBJ1-1; DNA: TGTGCCAGCATAGGGTCCAGGGGCCTGAGCACTGAAGCTTTCTTT; CDR3: CASIGSRGLSTEAFF
D: .; size: .; V: TRBV5-6; J: TRBJ2-5; DNA: TGTGCCAGCAGCTTGGTACAGGGAGAGACCCAGTACTTC; CDR3: CASSLVQGETQYF
D: .; size: .; V: TRBV7-9; J: TRBJ1-3; DNA: TGTGCCAGCAGCGATTGGACAGTAAGAAACACCATATATTTT; CDR3: CASSDWTVRNTIYF
D: TRBD2; size: .; V: TRBV2; J: TRBJ2-5; DNA: TGTGCCAGCAGAGAGACTAGCGGGGAAGAGACCCAGTACTTC; CDR3: CASRETSGEETQYF
D: .; size: .; V: TRBV28; J: TRBJ1-1; DNA: TGTGCCAGCAGAATTCCTTCGGGTGGCACTGAAGCTTTCTTT; CDR3: CASRIPSGGTEAFF
D: .; size: .; V: TRBV29-1; J: TRBJ2-5; DNA: TGCAGCGTTGAGGGTGGGTTTGGGGGCGTAGAGACCCAGTACTTC; CDR3: CSVEGGFGGVETQYF
D: .; size: .; V: TRBV6-6; J: TRBJ1-1; DNA: TGTGCCAGCAGTGCTGACTCGGATGCTTTCTTT; CDR3: CASSADSDAFF
D: .; size: once; V: TRBV6-5; J: TRBJ2-7; DNA: TGTGCCAGCAGTTACTCCAGGGGATTGAACTACGAGCAGTACTTC; CDR3: CASSYSRGLNYEQYF
D: .; size: .; V: TRBV7-8; J: TRBJ2-7; DNA: TGTGCCAGCAGCCCAAACTACGAGCAGTACTTC; CDR3: CASSPNYEQYF
D: .; size: .; V: TRBV27; J: TRBJ2-7; DNA: TGTGCCAGCAGTATACAGTGGGGGAGCTACGAGCAGTACTTC; CDR3: CASSIQWGSYEQYF
D: .; size: .; V: TRBV5-6; J: TRBJ2-7; DNA: TGTGCCAGCAGCCTTGGCTGGGAGTCCGAGCAGTACTTC; CDR3: CASSLGWESEQYF
D: .; size: .; V: TRBV9; J: TRBJ1-4; DNA: TGTGCCAGCAGCGTAGCAGGGTGGGACAACGAAAAACTGTTTTTT; CDR3: CASSVAGWDNEKLFF
D: TRBD1; size: .; V: TRBV4-1; J: TRBJ2-1; DNA: TGCGCCAGCAGCCAAGTCCGGACACAGGGGAGTGAGCAGTTCTTC; CDR3: CASSQVRTQGSEQFF